This TCR beta chain was recovered during a study of blood T cells in healthy people across ages. This CDR3 contains 16 residues. From germline, CDR1 is SEHNR and CDR2 FQNEAQ (reference sequence). V lost 10 bases and J 0 bases, leaving 20 bases between the germline ends. The second PCR ran roughly 6 to 11 cycles with a sample-barcoded 5' primer and J-beta primers. TCRdb re-called the 5' RACE reads with MiXCR, one entry per CDR3 protein. The table lists 780,000 or so distinct CDR3 sequences, approximately 53% of them singletons, with around a quarter in the top ten. The sample consisted of blood. This TCR came from a man aged 35-49 years in good health. The chain has TRBV7-9 and TRBJ2-3; D unresolved. CDR3 sequence: CATDRTESSSTDTQYF. The DNA of the CDR3 is TGTGCCACTGACCGTACGGAAAGTTCTAGCACAGATACGCAGTATTTT. Supplemented by reference TRBV7-9 and TRBJ2-3, the full variable domain reads DTGVSQNPRHKITKRGQNVTFRCDPISEHNRLYWYRQTLGQGPEFLTYFQNEAQLEKSRLLSDRFSAERPKGSFSTLEIQRTEQGDSAMYLCATDRTESSSTDTQYFGPGTRLTVL.